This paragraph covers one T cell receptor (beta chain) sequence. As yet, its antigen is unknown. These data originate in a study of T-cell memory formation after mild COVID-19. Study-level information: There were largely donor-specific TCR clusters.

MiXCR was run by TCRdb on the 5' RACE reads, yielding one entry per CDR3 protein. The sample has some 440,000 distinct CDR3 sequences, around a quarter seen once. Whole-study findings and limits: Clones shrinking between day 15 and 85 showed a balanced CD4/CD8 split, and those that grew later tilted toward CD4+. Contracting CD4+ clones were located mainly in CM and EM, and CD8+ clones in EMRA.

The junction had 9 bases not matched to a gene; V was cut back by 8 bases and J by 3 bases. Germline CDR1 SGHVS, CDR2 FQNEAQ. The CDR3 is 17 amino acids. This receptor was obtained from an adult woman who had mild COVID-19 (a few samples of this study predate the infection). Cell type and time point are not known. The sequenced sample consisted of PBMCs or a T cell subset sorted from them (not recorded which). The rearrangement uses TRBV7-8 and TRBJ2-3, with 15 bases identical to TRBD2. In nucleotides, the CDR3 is TGTGCCAGCTCCTTGGGACTAGCGGGGGGTAGGACAGATACGCAGTATTTT. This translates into CASSLGLAGGRTDTQYF. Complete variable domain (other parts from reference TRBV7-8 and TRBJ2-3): GAGVSQSPRYKVAKRGQDVALRCDPISGHVSLFWYQQALGQGPEFLTYFQNEAQLDKSGLPSDRFFAERPEGSVSTLKIQRTQQEDSAVYLCASSLGLAGGRTDTQYFGPGTRLTVL.